This entry concerns a single TCR beta chain. Which antigen it targets is not known. The library relied on the immunoSEQ multiplex PCR assay. The multiplex PCR relied on a mix of 60 forward primers for TCR Vbeta segments and 13 reverse primers for TCR Jbeta segments. The CDR3 region of rearranged TCR beta genes was amplified from genomic DNA with a multiplex PCR assay. On the Illumina HiSeq System, the amplified TCR beta libraries were sequenced as 87-base-pair reads. In the paper's pipeline: In a later analysis, 70 million to 95 million unique TCR beta chains were counted across the 500 to 850 repertoires, and roughly 11 million of these chains were shared by at least two donors. A nearest-neighbor algorithm error-corrected the raw reads and collapsed the reads into unique sequences, merging closely related sequences to remove PCR and sequencing errors. Alignment of CDR3 sequences to IMGT reference sequences was used to assign V, D and J gene segments. For a sequence to be retained, a match of at least six nucleotides was required to both a V gene segment and a J gene segment. Rearrangements were classified as productive when the CDR3 lacked stop codons and remained in frame with V and J, and all other rearrangements were classified as non-productive. Following IMGT convention, CDR3 was defined as the stretch from the second conserved V-encoded cysteine to the conserved J-encoded phenylalanine. In an earlier analysis of approximately 590 of the donors, sequences lacking an unambiguous match to a single V gene segment were excluded. In an earlier analysis of about 590 of the donors, a V segment was called functional when productive rearrangements were above 56.7%, and segregating when the standard deviation between donors exceeded 5%. To diagnose cytomegalovirus status from the catalog of TCR beta chain sequences, a statistical classification framework was built. V and J gene assignment, in a later analysis, came from comparing TCR nucleotide sequences with IMGT/GENE-DB human TR gene sequences. In a later analysis, CDR3 sequences and most-parsimonious VDJ recombination scenarios were assigned using the TCRdist pipeline. In a later analysis, every TCR beta chain was defined by the combination of its CDR3 amino acid sequence and its V-gene family, and reads without a unique V-gene family were dropped. In a later analysis, nearly 600 highly shared, low-generation-probability nucleotide sequences were removed to address suspected cross-contamination and a sequencing artifact. A later analysis calculated a clonal expansion index for each public chain from normalized within-repertoire ranks of inferred template counts. A later analysis computed generation probabilities with a VDJ recombination model fitted to out-of-frame rearrangements, and checked the results against IGoR. In a later analysis, TCR-TCR, TCR-HLA and TCR-CMV co-occurrence was scored with hypergeometric tests, and a repertoire-size bias correction was applied to TCR pairs. To estimate false discovery rates, a later analysis permuted the HLA or CMV assignments 20 times. A later analysis grouped co-occurring TCRs with DBSCAN, adding TCRdist sequence similarity when clustering within HLA-allele-positive subsets. Co-occurrence clustering excluded repertoires with fewer than 30,000 or more than 120,000 public chains, plus five with anomalous nucleotide sharing. As stored in TCRdb, this immuneACCESS dataset retains in-frame rearrangements with V and J assigned. A fraction of the clones does not appear; measured against another copy, unresolved V genes explain less than half of the discrepancy, and the remainder lacks a known reason. That table furnishes V, J and clone size, whereas the DNA furnished D and trimming. The sample's records list roughly 220,000 clones. The ten most abundant clones make up 1.1% of the sample.

The cohort comprised 710 or so healthy bone marrow donors. At the time of sampling, every cohort member was nominally healthy, though immune exposures that went unrecorded were likely present. The donor was CMV seropositive and was included in the group of 250 to 350 seropositive cohort members. A peripheral blood sample was provided by each donor, and peripheral blood mononuclear cells were used for TCR beta sequencing. Genomic DNA extraction from the blood cell samples was performed with the Qiagen DNeasy Blood Extraction Kit. From its cysteine to its phenylalanine, the CDR3 spans 13 amino acids. The retained sequence is limited to the CDR3, 39 bases, with the frame set at the first base. CDR1 and CDR2 were assigned from the germline V gene (reference sequence) as LNHDA and SQIVND. Compared with germline, V lacks 8 bases and J lacks 1 base; bases without a gene match: 4. The data were obtained in a study of cytomegalovirus exposure and HLA in healthy donors (dated by TCRdb to about 2017). Concerning the study at large: An earlier analysis of approximately 640 of the donors reported 250 to 300 Gb of sequence data and more than 90 million unique TCR beta sequences from about 179 million T cells. A separate validation cohort of roughly 120 different subjects was used in addition to the approximately 670-subject first cohort. To study patterns of TCR occurrence, a later analysis re-analyzed previously published TCR beta repertoires from more than 550 donors and added high-resolution HLA genotyping. Because of strong linkage in the cohort, 4 to 6 DR-DQ haplotypes were treated as single units for association and clustering. A later genetic analysis took genome-wide SNP genotypes for about 65% of the 666 donors and used that subset as a discovery cohort. The study was designed to test whether signatures of past pathogen exposure could be identified by cataloging public T cell receptors. The genetic ancestry cluster associated with self-reported Caucasian donors included over 80% of the 398 genotyped donors. Among 398 genotyped donors of the cohort, an average of around 250,000 unique TCR beta nucleotide sequences was sequenced per donor, of which roughly 17% were non-productive. Both class I and class II loci were covered by HLA typing, at four-digit resolution. The study used immunosequencing to profile the T cell repertoires of more than 650 subjects and linked those repertoires to cytomegalovirus serostatus. The later analysis used no new phenotypic data to find candidate immune exposures, relying instead on TCR beta sequences and their occurrence across donors. An early release covering 550 to 650 HLA-typed donors comprised roughly 300 gigabases of sequencing data and about 90 million unique TCR sequences. The study combined high-throughput TCR immunosequencing, statistical association of individual TCRs with disease status, and machine learning to predict cytomegalovirus infection status. Alongside the repertoire data, information on donor age, sex, ethnicity and CMV serostatus was compiled. Every discovery cohort repertoire had been produced on one sequencing platform. Typing coverage varied by locus: roughly 629-630 donors for A, B, C, DRB1 and DQB1; roughly 520 for DQA1; around 570 for DPA1; approximately 470 for DPB1. An earlier analysis of fewer than 750 of the donors used high-throughput TCR beta sequencing to judge whether each TCR beta V gene segment behaved as functional or pseudogenic. Paper-wide results and their limitations: In an earlier analysis of some 500 of the donors, most TCR beta V segments appeared in productive rearrangements about 87% or about 30% of the time, broadly matching IMGT annotations. Most TCR sequences were seen in very few donors, while some public TCRs were found in many individuals. In this cohort, only TCR beta chains were sequenced, and detectable features were limited by the absence of alpha or paired-chain data. V-gene and J-gene trimming of TCR beta chains was associated with a missense DCLRE1C variant in a later genetic analysis, and the association was replicated in an independent cohort. Correlated functional status among segregating V segments might reflect linkage disequilibrium, but an unknown experimental factor could not be ruled out. In a later analysis, the rate of TCR association differed among HLA loci, with DRB1 alleles having the most associated TCRs and HLA-C alleles having the fewest. In vitro tests confirmed that a few of the cytomegalovirus-associated TCR beta chains recognize cytomegalovirus antigens. The authors suggested that the approach could potentially be generalized to other disease states and immunological phenotypes. CMV serostatus was the only immune exposure information available for the cohort. The classifier was reported to diagnose cytomegalovirus status with high specificity and sensitivity in both the original and validation cohorts. The sequencing pipeline was judged likely to have produced a cluster of highly shared sequence variants as a technical artifact. The presence/absence analyses assumed that sequencing depth was roughly uniform across donors, and that assumption may not be true. Compared with equally common non-associated chains, HLA-associated TCR beta chains in a later analysis were more clonally expanded and had lower generation probabilities. In a later genetic analysis, fewer N-insertions in productive TCRs were reported among donors in an Asian-associated ancestry cluster than the roughly 700-donor mean. Because counts were too low, 15 to 20 rarely observed V segments, including chromosome 9 orphons, were excluded from the earlier analysis of some 590 of the donors. A further reported finding was that TCR beta sequences accurately predicted the HLA-A and HLA-B alleles for most subjects in the first cohort. Because HLA typing was unavailable for some donors at each locus, only the typed subset was used in association tests. Some IMGT-functional V segments, including TRBV6-2 and TRBV6-3, could not be distinguished by the 87-base-pair reads and were therefore excluded. According to a later analysis, most CMV-associated TCR beta chains appeared to be HLA-restricted, and the HLA associations seemed to be driven largely by CMV exposure. Several of the top co-occurrence clusters appeared to be linked to parvovirus B19, influenza, CMV and Epstein-Barr virus, according to a later analysis. A total of about 180 TCR beta chains were listed by the study as associated with cytomegalovirus. At a false discovery rate of 0.05, a later analysis linked approximately 18,000 TCR beta sequences to specific HLA alleles. Assigning TCR associations to individual alleles was difficult when HLA alleles, especially DR and DQ, strongly co-occurred.

The TCR originated in a girl aged 2-10 years in good health and CMV-seropositive. Sequences were obtained from PBMCs. The chain is made from TRBV19 and TRBJ1-1; 7 central nucleotides agree with TRBD1. The CDR3 reads as follows: CASGRQGNTEAFF. The DNA is as follows: TGTGCCAGTGGAAGACAGGGGAACACTGAAGCTTTCTTT.